The present entry profiles one TCR beta chain with its context. Per the authors' pipeline: Reference gene primer amplification in the assay estimated nucleated cell counts. The protocol was immunoSEQ multiplex PCR, while the TCRdb copy is restricted to in-frame clones and leaves out a portion. V, J and clone size are taken as reported in that table, and D and trimming were inferred from the DNA itself. The table lists fewer than 110,000 clones, 75% to 95% of them singletons. This CDR3 contains 15 residues. V shed 2 bases and J 5 bases; nucleotides not matched to a gene: 9. Germline CDR1 reads MNHEY; CDR2 reads SMNVEV (reference sequence). This specimen belongs to a study of blood T cell repertoires in COVID-19. Overall study: Samples came from the United States, Italy and Spain, spanning acute and convalescent COVID-19. PBMCs, B-cell-depleted T cells, or T cells were the source of the cDNA or gDNA that made up the material.

The sequenced sample was peripheral blood. This clonotype originated in a woman aged 25 to 39 with acute or convalescent COVID-19. The chain joins TRBV27 to TRBJ2-7, with 7 bases fitting TRBD2. CDR3 sequence: CASSLAGGGSHEQYF. CDR3 DNA: TGTGCCAGCAGTTTAGCTGGCGGGGGTTCCCACGAGCAGTACTTC.